This is a list of T cell receptor beta chains from one sample in a study of shared clonotypes between healthy human individuals. Profiled with immunoSEQ multiplex PCR; TCRdb holds only in-frame clones, not every one. The table records 1,500,000 or so clones, approximately 98.5% of them present only once. Sequences were obtained from naive CD4+ T cells sorted from blood. The source is a man younger than 45 in good health. CDR3s include the opening cysteine and the closing phenylalanine or tryptophan. The D gene is left open where the match is weak. For some rows the clone size is stated as once, few or many, or as a class when expanded; others skip it.

>TRBJ2-7|-|-|TRBV7-2
CASSPVWTSTYEQYF
TGTGCCAGCAGCCCTGTTTGGACCTCTACCTACGAGCAGTACTTC
>TRBJ2-7|-|-|TRBV21-1
CASSALTGNEQYF
TGTGCCAGCAGCGCCCTGACAGGGAACGAGCAGTACTTC
>TRBJ2-7|-|-|TRBV9
CASSVAGETYEQYF
TGTGCCAGCAGCGTAGCCGGGGAAACCTACGAGCAGTACTTC
>TRBJ1-4|TRBD1|-|TRBV11-2
CASSERQGGEKLFF
TGTGCCAGCAGCGAACGACAGGGAGGCGAAAAACTGTTTTTT
>TRBJ2-7|-|-|TRBV27
CASSLPFYEQYF
TGTGCCAGCAGTTTACCTTTCTACGAGCAGTACTTC
>TRBJ2-7|TRBD2|-|TRBV5-4
CASSRLAGGEQYF
TGTGCCAGCAGCCGGCTAGCGGGAGGCGAGCAGTACTTC
>TRBJ1-2|TRBD1|-|TRBV9
CASSGGTERSNYGYTF
TGTGCCAGCAGCGGCGGGACAGAACGGTCTAACTATGGCTACACCTTC
>TRBJ2-3|TRBD1|-|TRBV7-2
CASSRDFKGATDTQYF
TGTGCCAGCAGCCGAGACTTTAAGGGGGCTACAGATACGCAGTATTTT
>TRBJ2-7|-|-|TRBV15
CATSRDRSYEQYF
TGTGCCACCAGCAGAGATCGTTCCTACGAGCAGTACTTC
>TRBJ2-7|TRBD2|-|TRBV7-2
CASSSGLAGGLGQYF
TGTGCCAGCAGCTCCGGACTAGCGGGAGGGTTGGGGCAGTACTTC
>TRBJ2-1|-|-|TRBV18
CASSPPGSSYNEQFF
TGTGCCAGCTCACCTCCCGGGTCTTCCTACAATGAGCAGTTCTTC
>TRBJ2-3|-|-|TRBV7-9
CASSFSTSTDTQYF
TGTGCCAGCAGCTTCAGCACTAGCACAGATACGCAGTATTTT
>TRBJ1-5|TRBD1|-|TRBV10-3
CAISGGTGGNQPQHF
TGTGCCATCAGTGGCGGGACAGGGGGAAATCAGCCCCAGCATTTT
>TRBJ1-1|-|-|TRBV5-6
CASSFAGLGTEAFF
TGTGCCAGCAGCTTTGCGGGCCTCGGCACTGAAGCTTTCTTT
>TRBJ2-5|-|-|TRBV18
CASSRFGEDGTQYF
TGTGCCAGCTCACGATTTGGGGAGGATGGGACCCAGTACTTC
>TRBJ1-5|TRBD1|-|TRBV6-5
CASRDRDGQPQHF
TGTGCCAGCAGGGACAGGGACGGTCAGCCCCAGCATTTT
>TRBJ1-4|-|-|TRBV20-1
CSAGGLGIFF
TGCAGTGCTGGGGGACTAGGTATCTTTTTT
>TRBJ1-1|-|-|TRBV29-1
CSVAVTTNTEAFF
TGCAGCGTTGCTGTGACAACCAACACTGAAGCTTTCTTT
>TRBJ2-1|-|-|TRBV28
CASTKRAGTINEQFF
TGTGCCAGCACCAAACGGGCTGGGACCATCAATGAGCAGTTCTTC
>TRBJ2-2|TRBD2|-|TRBV4-2
CASSQGGGVGGRSGGELFF
TGTGCCAGCAGCCAAGGAGGCGGAGTAGGCGGGAGATCCGGCGGGGAGCTGTTTTTT
>TRBJ2-2|TRBD1|-|TRBV5-4
CASSRETGATGELFF
TGTGCCAGCAGCAGAGAGACAGGGGCCACCGGGGAGCTGTTTTTT
>TRBJ2-7|TRBD2|-|TRBV11-2
CASNPIAGGAYEQYF
TGTGCCAGCAACCCAATCGCGGGGGGAGCCTACGAGCAGTACTTC
>TRBJ1-5|-|once|TRBV18
CASSPPLDRSNQPQHF
TGTGCCAGCTCACCACCGTTAGACAGGAGCAATCAGCCCCAGCATTTT
>TRBJ2-7|-|-|TRBV5-1
CASSLEMAAKTYEQYF
TGCGCCAGCAGCTTGGAAATGGCAGCAAAGACCTACGAGCAGTACTTC
>TRBJ1-5|TRBD1|-|TRBV7-9
CASSSLQGADQPQHF
TGTGCCAGCAGCTCCCTTCAGGGGGCAGATCAGCCCCAGCATTTT
>TRBJ2-2|-|-|TRBV9
CASSASPGGTPFGGELFF
TGTGCCAGCAGCGCCTCCCCAGGGGGGACACCGTTCGGCGGGGAGCTGTTTTTT
>TRBJ1-1|TRBD1|-|TRBV27
CASSLYRTGGGTEAFF
TGTGCCAGCAGTTTGTACCGGACAGGGGGCGGCACTGAAGCTTTCTTT
>TRBJ2-7|TRBD1|-|TRBV29-1
CSGGQGIPFEQYF
TGCAGCGGGGGACAGGGTATTCCCTTCGAGCAGTACTTC
>TRBJ2-7|-|-|TRBV2
CASILASGAGYEQYF
TGTGCCAGCATTCTTGCTTCGGGGGCGGGCTACGAGCAGTACTTC
>TRBJ2-7|TRBD2|-|TRBV27
CASMASGRYEQYF
TGTGCCAGCATGGCTAGCGGGAGATACGAGCAGTACTTC
>TRBJ1-1|-|-|TRBV18
CASSPRGATEAFF
TGTGCCAGCTCACCAAGGGGCGCGACTGAAGCTTTCTTT
>TRBJ1-2|-|-|TRBV6-5
CASSSGDGYTF
TGTGCCAGCAGTTCGGGGGATGGCTACACCTTC
>TRBJ2-5|TRBD2|once|TRBV2
CASRATSGGETQYF
TGTGCCAGCAGAGCGACTAGCGGCGGGGAGACCCAGTACTTC
>TRBJ2-7|-|-|TRBV13
CASSEFLGTGLYEQYF
TGTGCCAGCAGCGAATTTTTAGGGACGGGCCTCTACGAGCAGTACTTC
>TRBJ2-3|TRBD1|-|TRBV2
CASSRDRGQYTDTQYF
TGTGCCAGCAGCCGGGACAGGGGCCAGTACACAGATACGCAGTATTTT
>TRBJ2-2|-|-|TRBV11-2
CASRIAPVGSGELFF
TGTGCCAGCAGGATCGCCCCCGTGGGTTCCGGGGAGCTGTTTTTT
>TRBJ2-1|TRBD2|once|TRBV5-1
CASSLELLAGGNEQFF
TGCGCCAGCAGCTTGGAACTCCTAGCGGGAGGCAATGAGCAGTTCTTC
>TRBJ2-1|-|-|TRBV2
CATTRDMYYNEQFF
TGTGCCACTACCCGGGACATGTACTACAATGAGCAGTTCTTC
>TRBJ2-7|TRBD1|-|TRBV10-2
CARQGGSPYAQYF
TGCGCCAGACAGGGGGGAAGCCCCTACGCACAGTACTTC
>TRBJ2-7|-|-|TRBV28
CASSLIPGTPSSYEQYF
TGTGCCAGCAGTTTAATCCCCGGGACCCCGAGCTCCTACGAGCAGTACTTC
>TRBJ2-1|TRBD2|-|TRBV10-3
CAITSGIDSEQFF
TGTGCCATTACTAGCGGGATCGACAGTGAGCAGTTCTTC
>TRBJ2-7|-|-|TRBV18
CASSPIEGPLAEQYF
TGTGCCAGCTCACCCATTGAGGGACCCCTGGCCGAGCAGTACTTC